This TCR beta chain was profiled in a study of Graves' ophthalmopathy and Graves' hyperthyroidism. Study summary: The authors collected peripheral blood at initial diagnosis, before any treatment. The study's findings and limits: Blood repertoires reportedly contained most expanded thyroid clonotypes above 0.001 frequency.

Hyperthyroidism cases were recent diagnoses of under 2 months' duration in people aged 18 to 65. Amplification of TCR beta CDR3 regions used RNA transcripts. First-round RT-PCR relied on HTBI primers, and a second-round multiplex PCR came next. TCRdb ran MiXCR on the multiplex PCR reads and lists one entry per CDR3 protein. The repertoire holds a few hundred thousand distinct CDR3 sequences, approximately 18% seen once, with 2% to 2.5% in the top ten. This clonotype was seen many times. The target antigen is unknown. At one end the junction does not follow the germline gene, possibly because of a read error. The sequence derives from an adult woman with stable Graves' hyperthyroidism. Sequencing was performed on peripheral blood.

The CDR3 coding sequence is TGTGCCAGCAGTGATTTACAGGTCACGAACACTGAAGCTTCCTTT. It translates to CASSDLQVTNTEASF. The chain couples TRBV6-1 to TRBJ1-1, with a possible D match to TRBD1 (5 bases). This CDR3 is built from 15 residues. CDR1 and CDR2 from the germline V gene are MNHNS and SASEGT.